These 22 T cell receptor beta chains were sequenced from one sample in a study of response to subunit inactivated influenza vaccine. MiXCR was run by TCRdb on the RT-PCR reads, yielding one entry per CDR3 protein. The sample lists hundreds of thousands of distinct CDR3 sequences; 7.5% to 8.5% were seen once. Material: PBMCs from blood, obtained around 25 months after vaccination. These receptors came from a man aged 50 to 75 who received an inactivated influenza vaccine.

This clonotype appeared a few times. CDR3 amino acids: CASSYHQDPPTDTQYF. CDR3 coding DNA: TGTGCCAGCAGTTACCACCAGGATCCTCCCACAGATACGCAGTATTTT. The chain recombines TRBV12-3 or TRBV12-4 with TRBJ2-3; D is unresolved. Trimming left V 4 bases short and J 2 bases short, with 16 bases between. This CDR3 is 16 amino acids long.

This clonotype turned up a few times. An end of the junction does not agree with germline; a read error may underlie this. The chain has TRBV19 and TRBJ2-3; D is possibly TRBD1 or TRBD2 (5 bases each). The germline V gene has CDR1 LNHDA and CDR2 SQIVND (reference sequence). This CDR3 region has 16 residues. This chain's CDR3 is CASTQMERTSRDTQYF. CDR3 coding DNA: TGTGCCAGTACCCAAATGGAGCGGACAAGCAGAGATACGCAGTATTTT.

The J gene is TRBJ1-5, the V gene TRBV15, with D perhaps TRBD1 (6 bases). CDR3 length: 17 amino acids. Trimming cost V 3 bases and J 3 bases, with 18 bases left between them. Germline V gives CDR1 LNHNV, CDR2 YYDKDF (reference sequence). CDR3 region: CATSRDPGRGINQPQHF. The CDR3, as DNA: TGTGCCACCAGCAGGGATCCGGGGAGGGGGATCAATCAGCCCCAGCATTTT.

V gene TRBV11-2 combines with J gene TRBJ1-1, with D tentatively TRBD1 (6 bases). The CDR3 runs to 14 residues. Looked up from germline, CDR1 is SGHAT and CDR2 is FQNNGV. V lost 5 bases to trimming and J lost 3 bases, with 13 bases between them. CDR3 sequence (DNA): TGTGCCAGCAGCACACAGGGTGGGTACACTGAAGCTTTCTTT. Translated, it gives CASSTQGGYTEAFF.

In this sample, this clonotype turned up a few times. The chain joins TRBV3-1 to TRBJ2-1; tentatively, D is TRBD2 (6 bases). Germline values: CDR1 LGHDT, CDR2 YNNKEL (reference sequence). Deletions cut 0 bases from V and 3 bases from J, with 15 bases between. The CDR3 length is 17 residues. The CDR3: CASSQDPGGWDYNEQFF. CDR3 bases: TGTGCCAGCAGCCAAGACCCTGGGGGGTGGGACTACAATGAGCAGTTCTTC.

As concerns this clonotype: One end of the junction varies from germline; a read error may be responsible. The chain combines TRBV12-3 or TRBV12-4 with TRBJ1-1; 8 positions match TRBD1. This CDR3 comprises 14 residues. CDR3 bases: TGTGCCAGCAGGTTAGCAGGGGGCTTGACTGAAGCTTTCTTT. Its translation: CASRLAGGLTEAFF.

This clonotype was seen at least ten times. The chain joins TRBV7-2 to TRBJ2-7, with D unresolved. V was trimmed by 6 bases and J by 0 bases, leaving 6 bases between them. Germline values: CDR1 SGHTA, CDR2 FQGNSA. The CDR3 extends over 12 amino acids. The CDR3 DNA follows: TGTGCCAGCAGAGGGCCCTCCTACGAGCAGTACTTC. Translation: CASRGPSYEQYF.

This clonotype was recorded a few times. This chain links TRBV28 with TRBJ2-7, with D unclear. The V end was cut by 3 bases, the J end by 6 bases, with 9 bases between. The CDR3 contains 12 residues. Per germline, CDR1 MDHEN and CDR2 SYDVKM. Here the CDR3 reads CASSLAQFEQYF. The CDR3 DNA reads TGTGCCAGCAGTTTGGCGCAGTTCGAGCAGTACTTC.

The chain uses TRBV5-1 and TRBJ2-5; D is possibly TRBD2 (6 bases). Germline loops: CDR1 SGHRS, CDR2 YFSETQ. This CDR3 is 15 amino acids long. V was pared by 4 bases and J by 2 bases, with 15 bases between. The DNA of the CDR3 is TGCGCCAGCAGCGTCCGGGGGAATAATCAAGAGACCCAGTACTTC. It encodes CASSVRGNNQETQYF. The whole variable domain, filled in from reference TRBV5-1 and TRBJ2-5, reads KAGVTQTPRYLIKTRGQQVTLSCSPISGHRSVSWYQQTPGQGLQFLFEYFSETQRNKGNFPGRFSGRQFSNSRSEMNVSTLELGDSALYLCASSVRGNNQETQYFGPGTRLLVL.

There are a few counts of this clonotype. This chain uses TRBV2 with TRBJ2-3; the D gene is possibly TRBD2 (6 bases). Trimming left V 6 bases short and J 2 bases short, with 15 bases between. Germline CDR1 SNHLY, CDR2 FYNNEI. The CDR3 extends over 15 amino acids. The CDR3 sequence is CASRGEVADTDTQYF. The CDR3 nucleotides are TGTGCCAGCAGGGGGGAGGTAGCTGACACAGATACGCAGTATTTT.

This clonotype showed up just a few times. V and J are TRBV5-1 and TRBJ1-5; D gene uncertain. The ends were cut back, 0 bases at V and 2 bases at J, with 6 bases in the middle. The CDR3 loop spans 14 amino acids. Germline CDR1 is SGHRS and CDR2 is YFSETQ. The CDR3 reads CASSLERRNQPQHF. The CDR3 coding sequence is TGCGCCAGCAGCTTGGAGAGACGCAATCAGCCCCAGCATTTT.

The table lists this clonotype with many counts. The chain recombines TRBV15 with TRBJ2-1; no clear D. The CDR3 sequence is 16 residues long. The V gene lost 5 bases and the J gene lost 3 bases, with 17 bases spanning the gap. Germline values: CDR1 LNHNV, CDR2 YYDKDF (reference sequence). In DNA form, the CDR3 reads TGTGCCACCAGCTTCCGTAGAGAACTTCTCTACAATGAGCAGTTCTTC. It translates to CATSFRRELLYNEQFF.

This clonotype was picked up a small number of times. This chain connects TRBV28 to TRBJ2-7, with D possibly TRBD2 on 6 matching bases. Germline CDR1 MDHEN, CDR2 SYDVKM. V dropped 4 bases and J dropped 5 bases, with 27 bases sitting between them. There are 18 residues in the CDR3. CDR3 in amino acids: CASSSSPGLGTHLDEQYF. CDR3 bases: TGTGCCAGCAGTTCGTCGCCGGGACTGGGGACGCATTTAGACGAGCAGTACTTC.

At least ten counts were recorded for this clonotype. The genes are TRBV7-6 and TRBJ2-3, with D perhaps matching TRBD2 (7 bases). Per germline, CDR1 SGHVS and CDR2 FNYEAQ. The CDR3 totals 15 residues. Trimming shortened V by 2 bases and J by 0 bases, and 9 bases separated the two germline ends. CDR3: CASSLRGGSTDTQYF. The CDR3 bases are TGTGCCAGCAGCTTAAGGGGGGGTAGCACAGATACGCAGTATTTT.

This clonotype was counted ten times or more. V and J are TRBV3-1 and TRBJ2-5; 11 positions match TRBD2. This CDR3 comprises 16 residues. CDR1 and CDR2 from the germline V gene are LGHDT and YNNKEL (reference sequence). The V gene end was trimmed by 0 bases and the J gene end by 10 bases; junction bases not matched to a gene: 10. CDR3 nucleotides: TGTGCCAGCAGCCAAGATTTAGTTAGCGGGGGGGCTAGCCAGTACTTC. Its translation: CASSQDLVSGGASQYF.

This CDR3 is CASIFHLDSEAFF. CDR3 nucleotides: TGTGCCAGCATTTTTCACCTGGACTCTGAAGCTTTCTTT. The V call is TRBV6-5, the J call TRBJ1-1; D not resolved. From germline, CDR1 is MNHEY and CDR2 SVGAGI. Trimming took off 7 bases at V and 6 bases at J, with 15 bases between the two ends. The CDR3 is made up of 13 amino acids.

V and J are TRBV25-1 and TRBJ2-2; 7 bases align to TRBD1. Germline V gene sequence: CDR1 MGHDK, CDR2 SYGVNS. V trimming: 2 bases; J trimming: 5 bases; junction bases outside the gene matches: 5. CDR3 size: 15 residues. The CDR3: CASSEPGQPTGELFF. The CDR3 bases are TGTGCCAGCAGTGAACCGGGACAGCCTACCGGGGAGCTGTTTTTT. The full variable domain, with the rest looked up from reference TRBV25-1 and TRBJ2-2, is EADIYQTPRYLVIGTGKKITLECSQTMGHDKMYWYQQDPGMELHLIHYSYGVNSTEKGDLSSESTVSRIRTEHFPLTLESARPSHTSQYLCASSEPGQPTGELFFGEGSRLTVL.

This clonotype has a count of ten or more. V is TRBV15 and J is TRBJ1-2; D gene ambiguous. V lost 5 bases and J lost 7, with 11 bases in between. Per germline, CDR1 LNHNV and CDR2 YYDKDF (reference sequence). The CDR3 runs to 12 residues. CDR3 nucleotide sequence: TGTGCCACCAGCCTGGGGATTCGTGGCTACACCTTC. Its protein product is CATSLGIRGYTF.

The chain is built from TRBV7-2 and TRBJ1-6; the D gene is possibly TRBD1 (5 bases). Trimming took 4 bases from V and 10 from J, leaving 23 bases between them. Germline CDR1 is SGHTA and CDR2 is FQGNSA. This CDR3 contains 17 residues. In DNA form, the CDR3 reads TGTGCCAGCAGCTCCCAGTTGAATCCGAAAAAGGGGTCACCCCTCCACTTT. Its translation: CASSSQLNPKKGSPLHF.

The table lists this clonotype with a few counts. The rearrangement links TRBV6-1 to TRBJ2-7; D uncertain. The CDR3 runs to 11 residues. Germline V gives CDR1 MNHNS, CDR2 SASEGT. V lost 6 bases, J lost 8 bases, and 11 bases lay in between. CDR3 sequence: CASSDVQKQYF. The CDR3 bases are TGTGCCAGCAGCGACGTACAGAAGCAGTACTTC.

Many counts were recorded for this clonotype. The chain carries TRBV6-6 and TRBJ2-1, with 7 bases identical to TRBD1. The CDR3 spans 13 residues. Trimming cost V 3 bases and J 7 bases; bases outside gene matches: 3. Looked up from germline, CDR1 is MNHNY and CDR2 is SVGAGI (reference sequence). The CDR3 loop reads CASSYEQGNEQFF. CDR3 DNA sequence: TGTGCCAGCAGTTATGAACAGGGGAATGAGCAGTTCTTC.

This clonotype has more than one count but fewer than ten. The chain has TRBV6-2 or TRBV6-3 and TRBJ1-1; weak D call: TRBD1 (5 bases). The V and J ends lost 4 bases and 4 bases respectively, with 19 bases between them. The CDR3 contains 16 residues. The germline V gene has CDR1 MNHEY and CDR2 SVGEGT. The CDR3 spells CASSLPIGASITEAFF. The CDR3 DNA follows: TGTGCCAGCAGTTTACCGATAGGGGCCTCGATCACTGAAGCTTTCTTT.